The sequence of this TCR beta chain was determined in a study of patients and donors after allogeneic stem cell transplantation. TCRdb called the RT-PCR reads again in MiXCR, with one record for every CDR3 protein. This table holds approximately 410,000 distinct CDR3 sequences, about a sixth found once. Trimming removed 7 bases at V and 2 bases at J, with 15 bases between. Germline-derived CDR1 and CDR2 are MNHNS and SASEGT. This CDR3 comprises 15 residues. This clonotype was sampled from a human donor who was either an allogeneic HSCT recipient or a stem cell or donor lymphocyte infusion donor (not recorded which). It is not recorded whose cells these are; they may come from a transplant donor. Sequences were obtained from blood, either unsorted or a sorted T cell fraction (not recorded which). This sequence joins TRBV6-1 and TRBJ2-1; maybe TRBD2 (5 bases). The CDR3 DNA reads TGTGCCAGCACCCAACAGAGGGCTACCTACAATGAGCAGTTCTTC. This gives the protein CASTQQRATYNEQFF.